These 8 T cell receptor beta chains came from one sample sequenced in a study of OX40 agonist ivuxolimab in advanced cancers. Assay: immunoSEQ multiplex PCR; the TCRdb copy retains only in-frame clones and omits some. Of under 85,000 clones in the sample, about 85% were seen once. The sample consisted of CD4+ or CD8+ T cells sorted from blood, taken in a trial of the OX40 agonist ivuxolimab. These receptors all stem from an adult with an advanced solid tumor such as melanoma, head and neck, liver or kidney cancer.

The rearrangement links TRBV29-1 to TRBJ1-5; D is ambiguous. Per the germline V gene, CDR1 is SQVTM and CDR2 is ANQGSEA. This CDR3 comprises 12 residues. Trimming shortened V by 6 bases and J by 2 bases, and 8 bases separated the two germline ends. The CDR3 reads CSVGSGNQPQHF. The CDR3 DNA follows: TGCAGCGTGGGCAGTGGCAATCAGCCCCAGCATTTT.

CDR3 DNA: TGTGCCAGCAGCTTAGCACGAAACAATGAGCAGTTCTTC. Protein sequence: CASSLARNNEQFF. The J gene is TRBJ2-1, the V gene TRBV7-6; D uncertain. This CDR3 is 13 amino acids long. Germline assignment: CDR1 SGHVS and CDR2 FNYEAQ. V shed 0 bases and J shed 5 bases, with 5 bases lying between them. Combining the CDR3 with reference TRBV7-6 and TRBJ2-1 gives the whole variable domain GAGVSQSPRYKVTKRGQDVALRCDPISGHVSLYWYRQALGQGPEFLTYFNYEAQQDKSGLPNDRFSAERPEGSISTLTIQRTEQRDSAMYRCASSLARNNEQFFGPGTRLTVL.

In its sample, this clone was seen once. V and J are TRBV7-9 and TRBJ1-5; D is possibly TRBD1 (6 bases). The V gene's germline CDR1 is SEHNR and CDR2 FQNEAQ (reference sequence). The V end lost 5 bases, the J end lost 3 bases, and 14 bases lay between the germline ends. The CDR3 runs to 15 residues. The CDR3 bases are TGTGCCAGCAGCCAAGGACAGTCCTCCAATCAGCCCCAGCATTTT. It specifies CASSQGQSSNQPQHF.

The chain couples TRBV5-1 to TRBJ1-4; no definite D call. The CDR3 runs 16 residues. With 5 bases removed from V and 4 bases from J, the gap between germline ends came to 18 bases. Per the germline V gene, CDR1 is SGHRS and CDR2 is YFSETQ. As DNA, the CDR3 is TGCGCCAGCAGGGACCCGGTTGGCACCGGTAATGAAAAACTGTTTTTT. As protein: CASRDPVGTGNEKLFF.

This clone appeared a single time. The chain recombines TRBV15 with TRBJ2-7; no firm D call. The CDR3 runs 14 residues. V lost 0 bases, J lost 3 bases, and 9 bases lay in between. Germline V gene sequence: CDR1 LNHNV, CDR2 YYDKDF (reference sequence). In DNA form, the CDR3 reads TGTGCCACCAGCAGAGATATTACTAACTACGAGCAGTACTTC. Its protein is CATSRDITNYEQYF.

The CDR3 DNA is TGTGCCAGCAGTTTCTCCGGGGTTAAAAGCAATCAGCCCCAGCATTTT. The encoded protein is CASSFSGVKSNQPQHF. V gene TRBV28 combines with J gene TRBJ1-5; no clear D. Trimming took 3 bases from V and 1 from J, leaving 13 bases between them. This CDR3 spans 16 amino acids. Germline V gene lookup returns CDR1 MDHEN and CDR2 SYDVKM.

This clone was detected once. The chain has TRBV7-2 and TRBJ1-1, with 7 positions matching TRBD1. This CDR3 is 15 amino acids long. Germline V gene data show CDR1 as SGHTA and CDR2 as FQGNSA. V gave up 3 bases and J gave up 0 bases; unmatched junction bases: 4. DNA of the CDR3: TGTGCCAGCAGCTTCACAGGGGCGATGAACACTGAAGCTTTCTTT. It codes for CASSFTGAMNTEAFF.

The rearrangement joins TRBV5-1 to TRBJ2-3; TRBD2 matches 11 bases. Germline V CDR1 and CDR2: SGHRS, YFSETQ. J gave up 1 base and V 5 bases, and 6 bases lay outside the gene matches. The CDR3 runs 16 residues. For the CDR3, the DNA is TGCGCCAGCAGGGCCGGGACTAGCGGTCGCACAGATACGCAGTATTTT. This encodes CASRAGTSGRTDTQYF.